This T cell receptor (beta chain) was found in a study of cytomegalovirus exposure and HLA in healthy donors. Method: immunoSEQ multiplex PCR; TCRdb's copy keeps in-frame clones and lacks some. The sample has about 250,000 clones, roughly 90% seen once. It was the approximately 130-subject validation cohort, separate from the roughly 700-subject first cohort, to which the donors belonged. Concerning this clone itself: Its antigen is currently unknown.

Study results and caveats: Researchers counted roughly 150 TCR beta chains as cytomegalovirus-associated. Later, an analysis found that TCR clusters from the first cohort tended to co-occur in the 120 or so validation repertoires.

This CDR3 is built from 16 residues. Germline loops: CDR1 SGHDT, CDR2 YYEEEE. V was clipped by 4 bases and J by 3 bases; unmatched bases: 9. This chain uses TRBV5-6 with TRBJ2-2, with TRBD1 matching over 7 bases. What was sequenced was PBMCs. This clonotype was sampled from a man between 18 and 35 years old in good health and CMV-seropositive. The CDR3 loop is CASSTRDRFDTGELFF. The CDR3 DNA sequence: TGTGCCAGCAGCACTCGGGACAGATTCGACACCGGGGAGCTGTTTTTT.